The rows below give T cell receptor beta chains drawn from one sample of a study of shared clonotypes between healthy human individuals. Clones were sequenced by immunoSEQ multiplex PCR, and TCRdb holds only the in-frame ones, with some missing. This table holds approximately 2,300,000 clones, around 90% found once. The sample comprised naive CD4+ T cells from PBMCs. The receptors were gathered from a man aged 18 to 29 in good health. Some clones in this sample may be carry-over from other donors' samples. Both conserved end residues are part of each CDR3. A D gene is named only where the DNA matches it firmly. Not all rows give a size; the values are once, few, many and, for expanded clones, a class.

abundance,j_gene,d_gene,v_gene,len,CDR3aa,CDR3nt
-,TRBJ2-5,TRBD1,TRBV28,14,CASSPPGQFETQYF,TGTGCCAGCAGCCCGCCGGGACAGTTCGAGACCCAGTACTTC
-,TRBJ2-7,-,TRBV28,14,CASTRRELHHEQYF,TGTGCCAGCACCCGAAGGGAGTTACATCACGAGCAGTACTTC
-,TRBJ2-7,TRBD1,TRBV7-2,14,CASSPGQGMGEQYF,TGTGCCAGCAGCCCCGGACAGGGGATGGGCGAGCAGTACTTC
-,TRBJ1-2,TRBD1,TRBV10-3,14,CATTPTGGGKGYTF,TGTGCCACGACACCTACAGGGGGCGGTAAGGGCTACACCTTC
-,TRBJ1-1,-,TRBV27,14,CASSRPGGRAEAFF,TGTGCCAGCAGTCGACCGGGGGGGCGGGCTGAAGCTTTCTTT
-,TRBJ1-4,-,TRBV5-1,17,CASSLLPPGQVNEKLFF,TGCGCCAGCAGCCTCTTACCACCGGGACAAGTTAATGAAAAACTGTTTTTT
-,TRBJ1-5,-,TRBV7-2,17,CASSLNLRTMGNQPQHF,TGTGCCAGCAGCTTAAATTTAAGAACTATGGGCAATCAGCCCCAGCATTTT
-,TRBJ2-7,-,TRBV6-1,14,CASTEPGGWSEQYF,TGTGCCAGCACTGAGCCTGGAGGGTGGAGCGAGCAGTACTTC
-,TRBJ1-2,-,TRBV21-1,12,CASRVKGNGYTF,TGTGCCAGCAGGGTAAAGGGAAATGGCTACACCTTC
-,TRBJ2-5,-,TRBV7-3,13,CASSLRGGETQYF,TGTGCCAGCAGTTTGAGGGGGGGAGAGACCCAGTACTTC
-,TRBJ1-1,TRBD1,TRBV13,17,CASSLVQGAERNTEAFF,TGTGCCAGCAGCTTAGTCCAGGGGGCTGAGAGGAACACTGAAGCTTTCTTT
-,TRBJ2-2,-,TRBV9,18,CASSTRPPSGVNTGELFF,TGTGCCAGCAGCACCCGCCCCCCCAGCGGTGTGAACACCGGGGAGCTGTTTTTT
-,TRBJ2-3,TRBD2,TRBV11-2,16,CASSRRLAVTTDTQYF,TGTGCCAGCAGCCGGAGACTAGCGGTTACCACAGATACGCAGTATTTT
-,TRBJ2-1,-,TRBV7-3,13,CASSFGERSEQFF,TGTGCCAGCAGCTTTGGGGAACGCTCCGAGCAGTTCTTC
once,TRBJ1-4,-,TRBV5-4,15,CASSASGATNEKLFF,TGTGCCAGCAGCGCCTCAGGAGCAACTAATGAAAAACTGTTTTTT
-,TRBJ2-2,TRBD1,TRBV27,14,CASRRQGTPGELFF,TGTGCCAGCAGGAGACAGGGGACGCCCGGGGAGCTGTTTTTT
-,TRBJ2-3,-,TRBV5-1,14,CASSLVQLTDTQYF,TGCGCCAGCAGCTTGGTTCAGCTCACAGATACGCAGTATTTT
once,TRBJ1-5,-,TRBV28,16,CASSLRGGYSNQPQHF,TGTGCCAGCAGTTTAAGGGGGGGGTATAGCAATCAGCCCCAGCATTTT
-,TRBJ1-2,TRBD1,TRBV28,13,CASRVGTGVGYTF,TGTGCCAGCAGGGTAGGGACAGGGGTTGGCTACACCTTC
once,TRBJ2-1,TRBD2,TRBV18,15,CASSQAGGGYNEQFF,TGTGCCAGCTCACAAGCGGGAGGGGGCTACAATGAGCAGTTCTTC
-,TRBJ1-3,-,TRBV19,11,CASLDRNTIYF,TGTGCCAGCCTCGACAGAAACACCATATATTTT
-,TRBJ2-2,TRBD1,TRBV5-1,15,CASSSGDRDTGELFF,TGCGCCAGCAGCTCGGGGGACAGGGACACCGGGGAGCTGTTTTTT
-,TRBJ1-3,-,TRBV7-2,15,CASSPQGTSGNTIYF,TGTGCCAGCAGCCCGCAGGGGACCTCTGGAAACACCATATATTTT
-,TRBJ2-5,TRBD1,TRBV11-1,15,CASSFGQGSVGTQYF,TGTGCCAGCAGCTTCGGACAGGGGTCCGTAGGGACCCAGTACTTC
-,TRBJ2-7,TRBD2,TRBV4-2,15,CASSRSSGRDNEQYF,TGTGCCAGCAGCCGATCTAGCGGGAGGGATAACGAGCAGTACTTC
-,TRBJ1-1,TRBD1,TRBV5-1,15,CASSSQDRVSTEAFF,TGCGCCAGCAGCTCCCAGGACAGGGTGAGCACTGAAGCTTTCTTT
-,TRBJ1-1,-,TRBV28,16,CASSLWAGQLNTEAFF,TGTGCCAGCAGTTTATGGGCCGGGCAGTTGAACACTGAAGCTTTCTTT
-,TRBJ2-5,-,TRBV12-2,17,CASRGLCQWVFRETQYF,TGTGCAAGTCGCGGCTTATGTCAGTGGGTGTTTAGGGAGACCCAGTACTTC
-,TRBJ1-3,-,TRBV6-5,16,CASSYQGSNAGNTIYF,TGTGCCAGCAGTTATCAGGGTTCTAACGCTGGAAACACCATATATTTT
-,TRBJ2-7,TRBD1,TRBV5-1,17,CASRHSIGDRGSYEQYF,TGCGCCAGCAGACATAGTATAGGGGACAGGGGATCCTACGAGCAGTACTTC
-,TRBJ2-5,-,TRBV5-6,14,CASRQGIGQETQYF,TGTGCCAGCAGGCAGGGTATAGGCCAAGAGACCCAGTACTTC
-,TRBJ1-5,TRBD1,TRBV28,14,CASSFGGGAEPQHF,TGTGCCAGCAGTTTCGGAGGGGGCGCAGAGCCCCAGCATTTT
-,TRBJ1-1,-,TRBV15,16,CATSRPPQGGWTEAFF,TGTGCCACCAGCAGACCCCCACAGGGAGGATGGACTGAAGCTTTCTTT
-,TRBJ2-7,-,TRBV6-1,12,CASSQLSYEQYF,TGTGCCAGCAGTCAGCTATCCTACGAGCAGTACTTC
-,TRBJ1-1,-,TRBV19,13,CASSPQGQVEAFF,TGTGCCAGTAGTCCTCAGGGCCAAGTAGAAGCTTTCTTT
-,TRBJ2-7,-,TRBV9,17,CASSVAVDRTRGGEQYF,TGTGCCAGCAGCGTAGCGGTCGACAGGACTAGGGGTGGCGAGCAGTACTTC
few,TRBJ1-1,-,TRBV6-5,13,CASSYSDRVEAFF,TGTGCCAGCAGTTACTCAGACCGGGTAGAAGCTTTCTTT
few,TRBJ1-2,-,TRBV15,14,CATSRDRATYGYTF,TGTGCCACCAGCAGAGATCGGGCGACTTACGGCTACACCTTC
-,TRBJ1-3,TRBD1,TRBV6-6,15,CASRSRGQGGNTIYF,TGTGCCAGCAGGAGCCGGGGACAGGGGGGAAACACCATATATTTT
-,TRBJ2-2,-,TRBV27,13,CASIKLGTGELFF,TGTGCCAGCATCAAGCTGGGGACCGGGGAGCTGTTTTTT
once,TRBJ1-2,-,TRBV9,14,CASSVGFGAGGYTF,TGTGCCAGCAGCGTAGGATTCGGTGCCGGAGGCTACACCTTC